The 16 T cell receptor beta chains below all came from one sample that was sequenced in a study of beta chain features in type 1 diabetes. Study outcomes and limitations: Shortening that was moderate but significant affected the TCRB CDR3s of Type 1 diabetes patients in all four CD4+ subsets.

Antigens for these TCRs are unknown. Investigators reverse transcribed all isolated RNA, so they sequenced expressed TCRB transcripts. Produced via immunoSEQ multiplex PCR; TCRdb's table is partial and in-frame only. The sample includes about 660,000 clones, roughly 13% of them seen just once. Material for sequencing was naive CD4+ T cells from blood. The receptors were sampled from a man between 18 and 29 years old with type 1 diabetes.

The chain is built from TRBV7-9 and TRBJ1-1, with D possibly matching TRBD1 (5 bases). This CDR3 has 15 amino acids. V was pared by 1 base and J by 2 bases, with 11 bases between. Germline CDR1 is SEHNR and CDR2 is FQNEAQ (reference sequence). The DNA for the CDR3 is TGTGCCAGCAGCTTAGTCAGGGCAGGAAACACTGAAGCTTTCTTT. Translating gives CASSLVRAGNTEAFF.

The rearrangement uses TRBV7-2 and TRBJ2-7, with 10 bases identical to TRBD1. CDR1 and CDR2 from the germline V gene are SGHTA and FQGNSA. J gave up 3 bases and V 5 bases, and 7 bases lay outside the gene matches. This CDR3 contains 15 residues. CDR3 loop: CASSPRDRGGYEQYF. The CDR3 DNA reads TGTGCCAGCAGCCCCCGGGACAGGGGCGGCTACGAGCAGTACTTC.

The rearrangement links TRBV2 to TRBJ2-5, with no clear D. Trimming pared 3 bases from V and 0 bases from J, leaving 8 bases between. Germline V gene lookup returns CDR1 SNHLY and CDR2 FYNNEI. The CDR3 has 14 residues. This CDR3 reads CASSDVSYQETQYF. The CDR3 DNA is TGTGCCAGCAGTGACGTTTCATACCAAGAGACCCAGTACTTC.

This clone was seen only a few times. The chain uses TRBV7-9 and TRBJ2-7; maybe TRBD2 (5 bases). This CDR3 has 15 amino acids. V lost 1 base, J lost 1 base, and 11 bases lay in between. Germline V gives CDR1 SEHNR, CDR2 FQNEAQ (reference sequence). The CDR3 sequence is CASSLGAGLSYEQYF. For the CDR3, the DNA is TGTGCCAGCAGCTTAGGGGCGGGTTTATCCTACGAGCAGTACTTC.

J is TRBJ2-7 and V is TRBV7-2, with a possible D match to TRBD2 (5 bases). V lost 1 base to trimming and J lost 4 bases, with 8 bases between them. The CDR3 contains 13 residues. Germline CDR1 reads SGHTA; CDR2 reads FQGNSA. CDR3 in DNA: TGTGCCAGCAGCTTAGTTACGGGATACGAGCAGTACTTC. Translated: CASSLVTGYEQYF.

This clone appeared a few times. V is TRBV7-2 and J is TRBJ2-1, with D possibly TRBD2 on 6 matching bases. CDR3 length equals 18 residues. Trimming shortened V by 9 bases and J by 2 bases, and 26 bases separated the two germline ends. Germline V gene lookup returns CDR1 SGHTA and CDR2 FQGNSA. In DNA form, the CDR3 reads TGTGCCAGTCAATCCGGGACGCATGGAGGGATGACCTACAATGAGCAGTTCTTC. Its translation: CASQSGTHGGMTYNEQFF.

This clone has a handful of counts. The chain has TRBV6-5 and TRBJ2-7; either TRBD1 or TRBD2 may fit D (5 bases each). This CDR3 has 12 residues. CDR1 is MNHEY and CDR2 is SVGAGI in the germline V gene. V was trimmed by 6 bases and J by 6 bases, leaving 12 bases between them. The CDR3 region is CASSRVRGEQYF. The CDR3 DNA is TGTGCCAGCAGCCGGGTGAGGGGCGAGCAGTACTTC.

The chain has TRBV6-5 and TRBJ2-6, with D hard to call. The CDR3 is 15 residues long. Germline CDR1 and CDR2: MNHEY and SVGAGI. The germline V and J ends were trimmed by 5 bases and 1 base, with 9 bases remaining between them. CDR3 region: CASSLQPSGANVLTF. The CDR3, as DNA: TGTGCCAGCAGTCTACAGCCTTCTGGGGCCAACGTCCTGACTTTC.

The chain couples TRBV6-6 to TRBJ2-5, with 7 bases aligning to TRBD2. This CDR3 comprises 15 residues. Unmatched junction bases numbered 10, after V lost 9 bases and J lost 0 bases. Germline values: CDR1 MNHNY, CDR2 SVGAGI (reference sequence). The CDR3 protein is CASRSGLLYQETQYF. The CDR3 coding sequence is TGTGCCAGTCGTAGCGGGCTTTTGTACCAAGAGACCCAGTACTTC.

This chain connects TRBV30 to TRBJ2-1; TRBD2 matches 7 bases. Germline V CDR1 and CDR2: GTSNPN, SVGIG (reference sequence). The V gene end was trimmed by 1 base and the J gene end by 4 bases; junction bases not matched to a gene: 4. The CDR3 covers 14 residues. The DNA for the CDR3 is TGTGCCTGGAGTGGGCGGGAGCGGTACAATGAGCAGTTCTTC. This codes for CAWSGRERYNEQFF.

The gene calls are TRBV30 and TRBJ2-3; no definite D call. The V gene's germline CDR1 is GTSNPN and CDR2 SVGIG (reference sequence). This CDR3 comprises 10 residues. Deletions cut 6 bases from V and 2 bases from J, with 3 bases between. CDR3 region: CACHTDTQYF. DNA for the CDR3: TGTGCCTGCCACACAGATACGCAGTATTTT.

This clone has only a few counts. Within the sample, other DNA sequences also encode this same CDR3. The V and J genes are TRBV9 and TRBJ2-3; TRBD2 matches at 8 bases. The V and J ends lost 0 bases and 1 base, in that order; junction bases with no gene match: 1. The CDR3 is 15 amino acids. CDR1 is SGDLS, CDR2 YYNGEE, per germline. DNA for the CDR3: TGTGCCAGCAGCGTAGAGGGACTAGGCACAGATACGCAGTATTTT. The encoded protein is CASSVEGLGTDTQYF.

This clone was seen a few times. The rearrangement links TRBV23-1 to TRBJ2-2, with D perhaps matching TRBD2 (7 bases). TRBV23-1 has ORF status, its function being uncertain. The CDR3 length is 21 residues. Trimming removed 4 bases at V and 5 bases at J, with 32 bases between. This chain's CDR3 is CASSLKRPGQGRVIDTGELFF. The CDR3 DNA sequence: TGCGCCAGCAGTCTAAAAAGGCCGGGACAAGGGAGGGTGATAGATACCGGGGAGCTGTTTTTT.

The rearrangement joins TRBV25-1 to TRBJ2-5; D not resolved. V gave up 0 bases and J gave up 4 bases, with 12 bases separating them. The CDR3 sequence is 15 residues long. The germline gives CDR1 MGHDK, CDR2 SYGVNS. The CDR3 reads CASSEYRRDGETQYF. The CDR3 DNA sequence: TGTGCCAGCAGTGAATATCGGCGTGACGGAGAGACCCAGTACTTC.

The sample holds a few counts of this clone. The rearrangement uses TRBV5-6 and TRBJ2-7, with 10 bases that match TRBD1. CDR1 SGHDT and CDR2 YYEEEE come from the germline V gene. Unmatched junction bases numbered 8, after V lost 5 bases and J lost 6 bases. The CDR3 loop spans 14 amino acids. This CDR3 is CASRGRDRGSEQYF. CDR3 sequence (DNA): TGTGCCAGCAGGGGCCGGGACAGGGGAAGCGAGCAGTACTTC.

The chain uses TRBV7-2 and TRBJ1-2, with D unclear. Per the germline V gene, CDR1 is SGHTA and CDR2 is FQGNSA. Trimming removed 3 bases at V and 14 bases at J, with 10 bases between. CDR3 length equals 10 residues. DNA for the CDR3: TGTGCCAGCAGCTTCTCGCCGAGGACCTTC. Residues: CASSFSPRTF.